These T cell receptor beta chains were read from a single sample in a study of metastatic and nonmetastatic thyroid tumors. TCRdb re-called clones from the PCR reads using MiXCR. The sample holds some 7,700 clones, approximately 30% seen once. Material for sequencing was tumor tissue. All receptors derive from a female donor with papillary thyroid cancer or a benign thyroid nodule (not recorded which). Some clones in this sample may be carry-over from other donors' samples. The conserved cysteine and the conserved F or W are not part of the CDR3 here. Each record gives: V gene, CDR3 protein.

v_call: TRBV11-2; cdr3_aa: ASSRNREASPLH
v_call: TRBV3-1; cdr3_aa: ASSHDREAEQY
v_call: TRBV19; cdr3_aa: ASSFSTGGGSLVEQY
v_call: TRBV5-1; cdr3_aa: ASTSGQGTDTQY
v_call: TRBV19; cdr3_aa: ASSSRSGANVLT
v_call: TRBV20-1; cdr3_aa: SADGGQGHIGETQY
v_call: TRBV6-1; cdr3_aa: ASSPITGTGSYGYT
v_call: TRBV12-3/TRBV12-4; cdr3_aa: ASRLGALSGELF
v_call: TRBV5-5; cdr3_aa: ASSLVTGGYGYT
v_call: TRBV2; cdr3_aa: ASIAERSFDGYT
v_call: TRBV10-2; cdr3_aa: ASSEPTETYEQY
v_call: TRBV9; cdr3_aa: ASSETGTNEKLF